These 15 T cell receptor beta chains were all obtained from the same sample, sequenced in a study of chemoradiotherapy in HPV16-positive cancers. Produced via immunoSEQ multiplex PCR; TCRdb's table is partial and in-frame only. The sample carries around 6,000 clones, around 86% recorded once. Sequenced material: tumor tissue, taken from a patient who underwent chemoradiotherapy. These receptors were taken from a human donor with HPV-associated anogenital cancer.

This clone came up once. The CDR3 region has the DNA TGTGCCAGTAACTCCGGGACCACACTCCGGAACACTGAAGCTTTCTTT. Its protein is CASNSGTTLRNTEAFF. The chain links TRBV19 to TRBJ1-1, with D possibly TRBD1 on 5 matching bases. CDR3 length equals 16 residues. CDR1 and CDR2 (germline): LNHDA, SQIVND (reference sequence). V dropped 7 bases and J dropped 1 base, with 19 bases sitting between them.

The rearrangement uses TRBV25-1 and TRBJ2-3; the match to TRBD2 covers 8 bases. Per germline, CDR1 MGHDK and CDR2 SYGVNS. J was trimmed by 0 bases and V by 6 bases; bases with no gene match: 8. The CDR3 length is 16 residues. The CDR3, as DNA: TGTGCCAGCAGGCCCCTTAGCGGGACTAGCACAGATACGCAGTATTTT. It specifies CASRPLSGTSTDTQYF.

The chain carries TRBV29-1 and TRBJ2-7; 10 bases match TRBD2. Looked up from germline, CDR1 is SQVTM and CDR2 is ANQGSEA. The V and J ends lost 4 bases and 4 bases, in that order; junction bases with no gene match: 4. The CDR3 spans 13 residues. CDR3: CSVGYSGRYEQYF. CDR3 coding DNA: TGCAGCGTTGGTTATAGCGGGAGGTACGAGCAGTACTTC.

The genes are TRBV5-1 and TRBJ2-3; D gene ambiguous. Looked up from germline, CDR1 is SGHRS and CDR2 is YFSETQ. CDR3 size: 14 residues. The V and J ends lost 0 bases and 1 base respectively, with 6 bases between them. This CDR3 is CASSLEVGTDTQYF. Written as DNA, the CDR3 is TGCGCCAGCAGCTTGGAGGTAGGCACAGATACGCAGTATTTT.

The V gene is TRBV7-6, the J gene TRBJ2-2; 9 bases line up with TRBD2. CDR3 length equals 15 residues. The J segment lost 8 bases and the V segment lost 2 bases, leaving 6 bases of the junction unmatched. The germline V gene encodes CDR1 SGHVS and CDR2 FNYEAQ. CDR3 nucleotides: TGTGCCAGCAGCTTAACTGATCTAGCGGGAGGGGAGCTGTTTTTT. Its translation is CASSLTDLAGGELFF.

The rearrangement joins TRBV4-3 to TRBJ2-7; perhaps D is TRBD1 or TRBD2 (5 bases each). Trimming removed 0 bases at V and 0 bases at J, with 15 bases between. CDR1 is LGHNA and CDR2 is YSLEER in the germline V gene. This CDR3 contains 17 residues. CDR3 in amino acids: CASSQDLGEGYSYEQYF. Written as DNA, the CDR3 is TGCGCCAGCAGCCAAGATCTGGGGGAAGGGTACTCCTACGAGCAGTACTTC.

The rearrangement joins TRBV7-9 to TRBJ2-7, with TRBD1 identical over 8 bases. Germline-derived CDR1 and CDR2 are SEHNR and FQNEAQ (reference sequence). The CDR3 sequence is 15 residues long. Trimming at V came to 2 bases and at J to 6 bases, leaving 9 bases not matched to a gene. CDR3 residues: CASSLIGTGSGEQYF. Written as DNA, the CDR3 is TGTGCCAGCAGCTTAATTGGGACAGGCTCCGGCGAGCAGTACTTC.

The chain links TRBV30 to TRBJ1-1; D perhaps matches TRBD1 (5 bases). Germline V gene sequence: CDR1 GTSNPN, CDR2 SVGIG (reference sequence). This CDR3 is 17 amino acids long. V was pared by 0 bases and J by 1 base, with 18 bases between. The DNA for the CDR3 is TGTGCCTGGAGTGTACTAACAAGGGGATGGACGAACACTGAAGCTTTCTTT. Translating gives CAWSVLTRGWTNTEAFF.

The chain has TRBV6-4 and TRBJ2-3; 8 bases agree with TRBD1. Germline V gene lookup returns CDR1 MRHNA and CDR2 SNTAGT. J gave up 5 bases and V 4 bases, and 5 bases lay outside the gene matches. The CDR3 is 14 amino acids. CDR3 region: CASSVTGGGDTQYF. CDR3 DNA sequence: TGTGCCAGCAGTGTAACAGGGGGTGGAGATACGCAGTATTTT.

The CDR3 nucleotides read TGTGCCAGCAGCTTAGGCGGGAGAGACATTCAGTACTTC. The encoded protein is CASSLGGRDIQYF. The gene calls are TRBV7-2 and TRBJ2-4, with 7 nucleotides matching TRBD2. Germline loops: CDR1 SGHTA, CDR2 FQGNSA. V shed 1 base, J shed 8 bases, and the junction held 2 bases outside the gene matches. There are 13 residues in the CDR3.

The V gene is TRBV5-1, the J gene TRBJ1-1; D is unresolved. Germline V gives CDR1 SGHRS, CDR2 YFSETQ. The CDR3 length is 13 residues. V was cut by 4 bases and J by 0 bases, with 7 bases left in between. This CDR3 reads CASSPQLNTEAFF. The CDR3 DNA sequence: TGCGCCAGCAGCCCCCAGCTGAACACTGAAGCTTTCTTT.

This clone was seen only a few times. CDR3 nucleotides: TGTGCCTGGACAGGGGGCGGGTCTGAAGCTTTCTTT. Amino acids: CAWTGGGSEAFF. The rearrangement uses TRBV30 and TRBJ1-1; 8 bases map to TRBD1. The CDR3 contains 12 residues. The junction had 4 bases not matched to a gene; V was cut back by 4 bases and J by 6 bases. Germline CDR1 and CDR2: GTSNPN and SVGIG (reference sequence).

The chain links TRBV18 to TRBJ2-1, with 14 positions matching TRBD2. This CDR3 has 18 residues. Trimming at V came to 6 bases and at J to 3 bases, leaving 10 bases not matched to a gene. Germline loops: CDR1 KGHSH, CDR2 LQKENI. The CDR3 loop is CASSFGTSGRTHYNEQFF. In nucleotides, the CDR3 is TGTGCCAGCTCTTTCGGGACTAGCGGGAGAACCCACTACAATGAGCAGTTCTTC.

This chain uses TRBV28 with TRBJ2-5; 8 bases are a match to TRBD1. J was trimmed by 5 bases and V by 6 bases; bases with no gene match: 11. There are 15 residues in the CDR3. The V gene's germline CDR1 is MDHEN and CDR2 SYDVKM. The CDR3 loop reads CASSLPGYRGETQYF. Here the CDR3 DNA reads TGTGCCAGCAGCCTGCCGGGCTACAGGGGGGAGACCCAGTACTTC.

J is TRBJ2-5 and V is TRBV5-1, with D unresolved. Germline lookup yields CDR1 SGHRS and CDR2 YFSETQ. Between the trimmed V and J ends, which lost 0 bases and 4 bases, there was a span of 16 bases. This CDR3 has 16 residues. CDR3 amino acids: CASSLGLRQARETQYF. The CDR3 DNA follows: TGCGCCAGCAGCTTGGGTTTGCGGCAAGCCCGAGAGACCCAGTACTTC.